This is a list of T cell receptor beta chains from one sample in a study of siplizumab effects on memory and regulatory T cells. The antigens of these receptors remain unknown. Assay: immunoSEQ multiplex PCR; the TCRdb copy retains only in-frame clones and omits some. The repertoire holds about 10,000 clones, with roughly 50% as singletons. Input material: CFSE-low (dividing) CD4+ T cells sorted from an allogeneic mixed lymphocyte reaction. The receptor set was obtained from a human donor in good health; the cells came from an allogeneic mixed lymphocyte reaction. The CDR3 runs from the conserved cysteine through the conserved F or W. The order of the fields is J gene, V gene, CDR3 protein.

J: TRBJ2-3
V: TRBV4-2
CDR3: CASSLTSTDTQYF

J: TRBJ1-2
V: TRBV9
CDR3: CASSADRFYGYTF

J: TRBJ2-1
V: TRBV6-6
CDR3: CASSHFDYRSRQFF

J: TRBJ2-3
V: TRBV21-1
CDR3: CASSRGQPTDTQYF

J: TRBJ2-7
V: TRBV7-6
CDR3: CASSLGFERF

J: TRBJ2-1
V: TRBV28
CDR3: CASSLVAGVMNEQFF

J: TRBJ2-7
V: TRBV11-2
CDR3: CATSTYAELAAFYEQYF

J: TRBJ2-3
V: TRBV5-1
CDR3: CASSLDRGRGFDTQYF

J: TRBJ2-3
V: TRBV11-2
CDR3: CASSLDGRTTDTQYF

J: TRBJ1-2
V: TRBV6-5
CDR3: CASSRGGRNYGYTF

J: TRBJ1-3
V: TRBV28
CDR3: CASSSPGTNTIYF

J: TRBJ2-7
V: TRBV28
CDR3: CASSLSSYEQYF

J: TRBJ2-1
V: TRBV28
CDR3: CASSQIGSYNEQFF

J: TRBJ1-5
V: TRBV28
CDR3: CASSLSGTGVVQPQHF

J: TRBJ2-7
V: TRBV27
CDR3: CASSLMGTINEQYF

J: TRBJ2-1
V: TRBV2
CDR3: CASHESSYNEQFF

J: TRBJ1-2
V: TRBV30
CDR3: CAWVGDREEGYTF

J: TRBJ2-3
V: TRBV7-3
CDR3: CASSLIALAGVEDTQYF

J: TRBJ2-5
V: TRBV6-5
CDR3: CASSRGEETQYF

J: TRBJ2-5
V: TRBV6-5
CDR3: CASSYGGHSETQYF

J: TRBJ1-3
V: TRBV6-1
CDR3: CATGSGNTIYF

J: TRBJ1-2
V: TRBV28
CDR3: CASLNRNLNGYTF

J: TRBJ1-2
V: TRBV5-8
CDR3: CASSLSRRYSYGYTF

J: TRBJ2-6
V: TRBV5-1
CDR3: CASSFPSESSGANVLTF

J: TRBJ2-5
V: TRBV4-2
CDR3: CASSQEAFLGETQYF

J: TRBJ1-1
V: TRBV7-9
CDR3: CASSRGTGGTEAFF

J: TRBJ2-4
V: TRBV28
CDR3: CASSSQNIQYF

J: TRBJ1-1
V: TRBV18
CDR3: CASSHKESHTEAFF

J: TRBJ2-1
V: TRBV28
CDR3: CASSYSGSGRYEQFF

J: TRBJ1-5
V: TRBV27
CDR3: CASSGDNSNQPQHF

J: TRBJ2-3
V: TRBV6-5
CDR3: CASSRQGNTQYF

J: TRBJ2-1
V: TRBV7-2
CDR3: CASSLRPQINRVGSNEQFF

J: TRBJ1-2
V: TRBV5-4
CDR3: CASSSRQFYGYTF

J: TRBJ1-1
V: TRBV5-1
CDR3: CASSLVAGSTEAFF

J: TRBJ1-3
V: TRBV6-1
CDR3: CASSEPPGSGNTIYF

J: TRBJ1-1
V: TRBV18
CDR3: CASSPQVGTEAFF

J: TRBJ1-6
V: TRBV7-2
CDR3: CASSITGDSMNPLHF

J: TRBJ2-7
V: TRBV28
CDR3: CASRITGGGLEYF

J: TRBJ2-7
V: TRBV19
CDR3: CASKIAGGDEQYF

J: TRBJ1-2
V: TRBV9
CDR3: CASSIQTDLRYGYTF

J: TRBJ2-7
V: TRBV7-3
CDR3: CASSRSPGYEQYF

J: TRBJ1-5
V: TRBV5-1
CDR3: CASSWGTGGGQPQHF

J: TRBJ1-1
V: TRBV28
CDR3: CASSLYSRKEAFF

J: TRBJ2-3
V: TRBV28
CDR3: CASSGQGTSTDTQYF

J: TRBJ1-1
V: TRBV5-8
CDR3: CASSLEGRTEAFF

J: TRBJ2-2
V: TRBV6-1
CDR3: CASSGGRVNTGELFF

J: TRBJ2-3
V: TRBV7-6
CDR3: CASSPSASRADTQYF

J: TRBJ2-3
V: TRBV7-2
CDR3: CASSLVGGAGDTQYF

J: TRBJ2-2
V: TRBV5-1
CDR3: CASSLVVRGELFF

J: TRBJ1-2
V: TRBV19
CDR3: CASSMGTSYGYTF

J: TRBJ2-2
V: TRBV6-5
CDR3: CASSYLSGGELFF

J: TRBJ2-5
V: TRBV11-3
CDR3: CASSLGLAGQETQYF

J: TRBJ2-1
V: TRBV7-9
CDR3: CASSLKYPRFF

J: TRBJ2-1
V: TRBV29-1
CDR3: CSVTATEEQFF

J: TRBJ2-7
V: TRBV5-1
CDR3: CASSLTGWGTEQYF

J: TRBJ2-5
V: TRBV9
CDR3: CASSVAPRFEETQYF

J: TRBJ1-5
V: TRBV7-2
CDR3: CASSLTGTGYQPQHF

J: TRBJ2-5
V: TRBV5-1
CDR3: CASSLASLFGTQETQYF